The 15 T cell receptor beta chains below all came from one sample that was sequenced in a study of blood T cells in healthy people across ages. The second PCR ran roughly 7 to 11 cycles with a sample-barcoded 5' primer and J-beta primers. Each CDR3 protein gets one entry after TCRdb re-called the 5' RACE reads with MiXCR. Of 1.4 million to 1.5 million distinct CDR3 sequences listed, 40% to 50% are singletons. Sequencing was performed on blood. The source of these receptors is a woman aged 18-29 years in good health.

This chain links TRBV5-1 with TRBJ2-7, with D hard to call. V lost 1 base to trimming and J lost 7 bases, with 15 bases between them. Per the germline V gene, CDR1 is SGHRS and CDR2 is YFSETQ. This CDR3 has 14 residues. The CDR3 region is CASSLRQRYNEQYF. In DNA form, the CDR3 reads TGCGCCAGCAGCTTGCGTCAGAGATACAATGAGCAGTACTTC.

Only a few counts were recorded for this clonotype. The J gene is TRBJ2-4, the V gene TRBV6-1; no firm D call. The CDR3 loop spans 12 amino acids. The V gene's germline CDR1 is MNHNS and CDR2 SASEGT. Trimming shortened V by 10 bases and J by 13 bases, and 20 bases separated the two germline ends. The CDR3 loop is CATTESWSSQYF. CDR3 nucleotides: TGTGCCACCACCGAAAGTTGGAGCTCCCAGTACTTC.

This chain links TRBV6-5 with TRBJ2-1; TRBD2 agrees at 11 bases. Germline V gene sequence: CDR1 MNHEY, CDR2 SVGAGI. V was clipped by 7 bases and J by 10 bases; unmatched bases: 9. The CDR3 length is 14 residues. The CDR3 coding sequence is TGTGCCAGCACCAGACTAGCGGGAAGCTACGAGCAGTTCTTC. This translates into CASTRLAGSYEQFF.

In this sample, this clonotype turned up once. V usage is TRBV6-1 and J usage is TRBJ2-7, with a possible D match to TRBD1 (5 bases). The CDR3 extends over 15 amino acids. Trimming took off 2 bases at V and 5 bases at J, with 16 bases between the two ends. Germline assignment: CDR1 MNHNS and CDR2 SASEGT. The CDR3 here is CASSESTAQGHEQYF. The CDR3 coding sequence is TGTGCCAGCAGTGAATCGACAGCCCAGGGCCACGAGCAGTACTTC.

The rearrangement links TRBV4-2 to TRBJ1-1; D perhaps matches TRBD1 (5 bases). CDR1 and CDR2 (germline): LGHNA, YNFKEQ. The CDR3 loop spans 15 amino acids. The CDR3 DNA is TGTGTCGGCAGCCAAGATGGGGACCGGAACACTGAAGCTTTCTTT. Its translation is CVGSQDGDRNTEAFF.

This clonotype was picked up one time. The CDR3 bases are TGTGCCAGCAGTGACTCACTGAGCTCCTACAATGAGCAGTTCTTC. Protein: CASSDSLSSYNEQFF. V is TRBV6-1 and J is TRBJ2-1; D remains ambiguous. CDR1 is MNHNS, CDR2 SASEGT, per germline. The CDR3 covers 15 residues. The ends were cut back, 3 bases at V and 0 bases at J, with 9 bases in the middle.

This clonotype was counted a few times. V is TRBV9 and J is TRBJ1-4; perhaps TRBD1 as D (5 bases). The germline V gene has CDR1 SGDLS and CDR2 YYNGEE. V lost 3 bases, J lost 5 bases, and 14 bases lay in between. The CDR3 loop spans 15 amino acids. CDR3 residues: CASSGKGLLNEKLFF. CDR3 in DNA: TGTGCCAGCAGCGGAAAGGGGTTGCTGAATGAAAAACTGTTTTTT.

V usage is TRBV7-9 and J usage is TRBJ2-1, with a tentative D call TRBD2 (6 bases). Trimming left V 4 bases short and J 5 bases short, with 18 bases between. Germline V lookup: CDR1 SEHNR, CDR2 FQNEAQ (reference sequence). CDR3 length: 16 amino acids. The CDR3 sequence: CASSSDDERVNNEQFF. The CDR3 bases are TGTGCCAGCAGCTCCGATGACGAGCGGGTCAACAATGAGCAGTTCTTC. The complete variable domain, with remaining parts taken from reference TRBV7-9 and TRBJ2-1, reads DTGVSQNPRHKITKRGQNVTFRCDPISEHNRLYWYRQTLGQGPEFLTYFQNEAQLEKSRLLSDRFSAERPKGSFSTLEIQRTEQGDSAMYLCASSSDDERVNNEQFFGPGTRLTVL.

V gene TRBV4-2 combines with J gene TRBJ2-4; D not resolved. Trimming shortened V by 0 bases and J by 3 bases, and 6 bases separated the two germline ends. The CDR3 covers 14 residues. Germline V gene sequence: CDR1 LGHNA, CDR2 YNFKEQ. The CDR3 loop reads CASSQDQDKNIQYF. CDR3 sequence (DNA): TGTGCCAGCAGCCAAGATCAAGACAAAAACATTCAGTACTTC.

Concerning this clonotype itself: The junction departs from germline at one end; a sequencing error may be responsible. This chain connects TRBV4-1 to TRBJ2-7; D possibly corresponds to TRBD1 (6 bases). The CDR3 has 15 amino acids. Looked up from germline, CDR1 is MGHRA and CDR2 is YSYEKL. CDR3 nucleotide sequence: TGCGCCAGCAGCCCTGTAGACAGGAGCTCCTACGAGCGGTACTTC. Its protein product is CASSPVDRSSYERYF.

The gene calls are TRBV6-5 and TRBJ1-2; tentatively, D is TRBD1 (6 bases). The germline gives CDR1 MNHEY, CDR2 SVGAGI. Trimming took off 8 bases at V and 4 bases at J, with 11 bases between the two ends. This CDR3 contains 12 residues. CDR3: CASGRGGYGYTF. Written as DNA, the CDR3 is TGTGCCAGCGGCAGGGGTGGCTATGGCTACACCTTC.

The genes are TRBV14 and TRBJ2-3; TRBD2 matches 8 bases. The J segment lost 1 base and the V segment lost 4 bases, leaving 10 bases of the junction unmatched. The CDR3 runs to 17 residues. Germline V CDR1 and CDR2: SGHDN, FVKESK. The CDR3 DNA follows: TGTGCCAGCAGCCCGAACGGCGGGGGGTTTGGCACAGATACGCAGTATTTT. Amino acids: CASSPNGGGFGTDTQYF.

This clonotype occurred once. The gene calls are TRBV3-1 and TRBJ2-1; 10 bases match TRBD2. With 1 base clipped from V and 13 bases from J, the junction kept 13 bases outside the gene matches. The length of the CDR3 is 16 residues. Germline V gene sequence: CDR1 LGHDT, CDR2 YNNKEL (reference sequence). The CDR3 here is CASSQASGLAEETQFF. DNA of the CDR3: TGTGCCAGCAGCCAAGCCTCCGGACTAGCGGAAGAGACCCAGTTCTTC.

The chain uses TRBV21-1 and TRBJ2-7; the table's D call, TRBD2, was not checked against the DNA. TRBV21-1 is termed a pseudogene. This CDR3 contains 16 residues. The CDR3 DNA is TGTGCCAGCAGCAAATGGGATCCGGGACTGAGCTACGAGCAGTACTTC. It encodes CASSKWDPGLSYEQYF.

CDR3 sequence: CASWTPISTEAFF. Here the CDR3 DNA reads TGTGCCAGCTGGACTCCGATTAGCACTGAAGCTTTCTTT. The rearrangement joins TRBV6-1 to TRBJ1-1; D ambiguous. This CDR3 contains 13 residues. V lost 8 bases and J lost 4, with 14 bases in between. The germline CDR1 and CDR2 sequences are MNHNS and SASEGT.